These 14 T cell receptor beta chains originate from one sample sequenced in a study of radiotherapy plus CTLA-4 blockade in lung cancer. Sequencing was performed with immunoSEQ multiplex PCR; in TCRdb, only in-frame clones are kept and a portion is missing. This sample yields about 49,000 clones, of which roughly 84% are seen a single time; roughly a quarter belongs to the top ten. The source material was peripheral blood, sampled from a patient treated with radiotherapy plus ipilimumab. The receptors shown here come from a human donor with non-small cell lung cancer whose response to radiotherapy plus ipilimumab could not be evaluated.

By share, this clone counts as large (0.1 to 1%). The J gene is TRBJ1-4, the V gene TRBV7-9, with TRBD1 matching over 9 bases. The CDR3 runs 16 residues. Germline V gene data show CDR1 as SEHNR and CDR2 as FQNEAQ (reference sequence). V lost 4 bases and J lost 3; bases outside the gene matches: 6. The CDR3 is CASSSPQGAANEKLFF. The DNA for the CDR3 is TGTGCCAGCAGCTCTCCACAGGGGGCGGCTAATGAAAAACTGTTTTTT.

The J gene is TRBJ2-2, the V gene TRBV9; TRBD2 might be the D (6 bases). Trimming pared 2 bases from V and 4 bases from J, leaving 15 bases between. This CDR3 has 16 residues. Germline V CDR1 and CDR2: SGDLS, YYNGEE. The chain's CDR3 is CASSVEGLATTGELFF. The CDR3 nucleotides are TGTGCCAGCAGCGTCGAGGGGCTAGCGACCACCGGGGAGCTGTTTTTT.

This sequence joins TRBV4-3 and TRBJ1-3; D not resolved. The germline CDR1 and CDR2 sequences are LGHNA and YSLEER. Trimming removed 0 bases at V and 0 bases at J, with 15 bases between. CDR3 size: 18 residues. The CDR3 sequence is CASSQDSSAASSGNTIYF. DNA of the CDR3: TGCGCCAGCAGCCAAGATTCAAGTGCGGCTAGCTCTGGAAACACCATATATTTT.

This clone was seen only a few times. The gene calls are TRBV7-2 and TRBJ1-2, with D unresolved. Trimming removed 5 bases at V and 4 bases at J, with 17 bases between. Per the germline V gene, CDR1 is SGHTA and CDR2 is FQGNSA. The CDR3 runs 15 residues. CDR3 in DNA: TGTGCCAGCAGCCCCCGGAGGGTAGAGTTCTATGGCTACACCTTC. It encodes CASSPRRVEFYGYTF.

The V and J genes are TRBV2 and TRBJ1-1; D is unclear. Looked up from germline, CDR1 is SNHLY and CDR2 is FYNNEI. Trimming stripped 4 bases from V and 1 base from J, with 13 bases between. This CDR3 is built from 15 residues. CDR3 sequence reads: CASSVYSSSNTEAFF. The DNA of the CDR3 is TGTGCCAGCAGTGTTTATAGTAGTTCGAACACTGAAGCTTTCTTT. Drawing the rest from reference TRBV2 and TRBJ1-1, the complete variable domain is EPEVTQTPSHQVTQMGQEVILRCVPISNHLYFYWYRQILGQKVEFLVSFYNNEISEKSEIFDDQFSVERPDGSNFTLKIRSTKLEDSAMYFCASSVYSSSNTEAFFGQGTRLTVV.

The chain uses TRBV2 and TRBJ2-3; TRBD2 aligns across 11 bases. Trimming at V came to 9 bases and at J to 5 bases, leaving 10 bases not matched to a gene. The V gene's germline CDR1 is SNHLY and CDR2 FYNNEI. The length of the CDR3 is 15 residues. Here the CDR3 DNA reads TGTGCCAGTGGAATAGCGGGAGGGCAGGGAGATACGCAGTATTTT. Encoded protein: CASGIAGGQGDTQYF.

The chain joins TRBV5-6 to TRBJ2-1; D might be TRBD1 (5 bases). The CDR3 is made up of 15 amino acids. Per germline, CDR1 SGHDT and CDR2 YYEEEE. V was cut by 0 bases and J by 11 bases, with 18 bases left in between. CDR3 coding DNA: TGTGCCAGCAGCTTGGGACAGCAATTGACGAGGAAGCAGTTCTTC. Its translation: CASSLGQQLTRKQFF.

The rearrangement uses TRBV9 and TRBJ2-3; 11 nucleotides match TRBD2. V dropped 8 bases and J dropped 5; count of bases not matched to a gene: 16. The CDR3 runs 17 residues. Germline values: CDR1 SGDLS, CDR2 YYNGEE. This CDR3 is CASSPLSGRATGDTQYF. Written as DNA, the CDR3 is TGTGCCAGTTCCCCCCTTAGCGGGAGGGCCACGGGAGATACGCAGTATTTT.

This clone was seen only once. This chain's CDR3 is CASGAGTKNLNEKLFF. The CDR3, as DNA: TGTGCCAGCGGGGCCGGGACAAAGAATCTAAATGAAAAACTGTTTTTT. The rearrangement uses TRBV27 and TRBJ1-4; maybe TRBD1 (6 bases). Germline loops: CDR1 MNHEY, CDR2 SMNVEV (reference sequence). This CDR3 spans 16 amino acids. Trimming stripped 8 bases from V and 5 bases from J, with 21 bases between.

The V gene is TRBV27, the J gene TRBJ2-7, with D uncertain. V lost 6 bases and J 6 bases, leaving 27 bases between the germline ends. Germline values: CDR1 MNHEY, CDR2 SMNVEV (reference sequence). The CDR3 consists of 17 residues. For the CDR3, the DNA is TGTGCCAGCAGCTCCCCTTTAGGAAAGGCGAGCGCGCGCGAGCAGTACTTC. This encodes CASSSPLGKASAREQYF.

This clone has a handful of counts. The genes are TRBV4-3 and TRBJ2-7; 10 bases are shared with TRBD2. CDR3 size: 16 residues. Germline V gene data show CDR1 as LGHNA and CDR2 as YSLEER. With V trimmed by 0 bases and J by 7 bases, 9 bases remained unmatched. In DNA form, the CDR3 reads TGCGCCAGCAGCCAAGATTGGCTAGCGGGAGATCGGGAGCAGTACTTC. This gives the protein CASSQDWLAGDREQYF.

The chain joins TRBV28 to TRBJ1-2; TRBD1 aligns across 10 bases. The CDR3 spans 15 residues. Germline V gene lookup returns CDR1 MDHEN and CDR2 SYDVKM. Trimming at V came to 4 bases and at J to 5 bases, leaving 7 bases not matched to a gene. CDR3: CASSYRDRGSYGYTF. As DNA, the CDR3 is TGTGCCAGCAGTTACCGGGACAGGGGTAGTTATGGCTACACCTTC.

The chain links TRBV6-5 to TRBJ2-3, with 8 bases lining up with TRBD1. Germline CDR1 reads MNHEY; CDR2 reads SVGAGI. CDR3 length equals 15 residues. The junction had 10 bases not matched to a gene; V was cut back by 6 bases and J by 5 bases. The CDR3 reads CASSPTQGVKDTQYF. CDR3 bases: TGTGCCAGCAGCCCAACACAGGGGGTCAAAGATACGCAGTATTTT.

The genes are TRBV15 and TRBJ1-1, with 8 nucleotides matching TRBD1. J gave up 3 bases and V 2 bases, and 8 bases lay outside the gene matches. In germline, CDR1 is LNHNV, CDR2 YYDKDF (reference sequence). The CDR3 contains 16 residues. The CDR3 DNA reads as TGTGCCACCAGCAGACGGATCAGGGGGCGCGACACTGAAGCTTTCTTT. It encodes CATSRRIRGRDTEAFF.